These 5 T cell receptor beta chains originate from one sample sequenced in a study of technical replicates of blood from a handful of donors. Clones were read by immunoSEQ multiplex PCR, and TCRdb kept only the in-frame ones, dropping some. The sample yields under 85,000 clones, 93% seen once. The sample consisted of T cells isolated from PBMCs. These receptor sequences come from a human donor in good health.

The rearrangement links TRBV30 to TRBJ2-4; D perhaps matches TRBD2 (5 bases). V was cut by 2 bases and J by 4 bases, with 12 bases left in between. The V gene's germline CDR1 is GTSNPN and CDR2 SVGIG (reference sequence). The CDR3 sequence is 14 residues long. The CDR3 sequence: CAWSTSGGKNIQYF. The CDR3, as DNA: TGTGCCTGGAGTACATCGGGCGGGAAAAACATTCAGTACTTC.

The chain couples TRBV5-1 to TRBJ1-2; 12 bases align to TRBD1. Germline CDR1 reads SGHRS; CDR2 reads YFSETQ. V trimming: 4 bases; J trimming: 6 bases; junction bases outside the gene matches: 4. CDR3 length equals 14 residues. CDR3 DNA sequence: TGCGCCAGCAGCGGGGGACAGGGGGCTGATGGCTACACCTTC. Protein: CASSGGQGADGYTF.

The CDR3 coding sequence is TGTGCCAGCAGCAGTGGACAGGTGGGGAACACTGAAGCTTTCTTT. This encodes CASSSGQVGNTEAFF. J is TRBJ1-1 and V is TRBV7-8, with TRBD1 matching over 7 bases. Trimming took 5 bases from V and 1 from J; bases not matched to a gene: 7. The length of the CDR3 is 15 residues. CDR1 and CDR2 from the germline V gene are SGHVS and FQNEAQ.

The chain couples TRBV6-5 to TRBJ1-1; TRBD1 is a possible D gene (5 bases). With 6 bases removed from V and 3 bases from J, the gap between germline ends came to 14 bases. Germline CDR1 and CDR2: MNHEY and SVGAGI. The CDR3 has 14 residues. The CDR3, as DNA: TGTGCCAGCAGGGTCGGGACTGCAGACACTGAAGCTTTCTTT. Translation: CASRVGTADTEAFF.

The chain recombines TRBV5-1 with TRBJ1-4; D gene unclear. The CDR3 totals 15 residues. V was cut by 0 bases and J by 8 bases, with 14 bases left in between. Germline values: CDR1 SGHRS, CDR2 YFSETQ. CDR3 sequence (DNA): TGCGCCAGCAGCTTGGATTCCTGGACGGGGGAAAAACTGTTTTTT. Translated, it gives CASSLDSWTGEKLFF.